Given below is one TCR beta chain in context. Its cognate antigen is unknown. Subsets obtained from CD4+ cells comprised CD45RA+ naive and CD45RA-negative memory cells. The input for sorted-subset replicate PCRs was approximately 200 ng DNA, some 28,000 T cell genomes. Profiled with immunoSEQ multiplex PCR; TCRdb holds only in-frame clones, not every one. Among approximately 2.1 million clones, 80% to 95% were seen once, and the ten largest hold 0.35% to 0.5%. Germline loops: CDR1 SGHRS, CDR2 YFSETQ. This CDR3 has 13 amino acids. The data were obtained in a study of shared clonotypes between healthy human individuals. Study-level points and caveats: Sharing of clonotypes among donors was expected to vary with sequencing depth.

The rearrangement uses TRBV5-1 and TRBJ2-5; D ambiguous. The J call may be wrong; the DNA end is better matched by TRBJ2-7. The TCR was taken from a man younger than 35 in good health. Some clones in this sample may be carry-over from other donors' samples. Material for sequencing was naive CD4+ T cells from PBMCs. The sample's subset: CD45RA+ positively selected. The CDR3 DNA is TGCGCCAGCAGCTTTGTCGTGGTATCCGAGCAGTACTTC. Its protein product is CASSFVVVSEQYF.